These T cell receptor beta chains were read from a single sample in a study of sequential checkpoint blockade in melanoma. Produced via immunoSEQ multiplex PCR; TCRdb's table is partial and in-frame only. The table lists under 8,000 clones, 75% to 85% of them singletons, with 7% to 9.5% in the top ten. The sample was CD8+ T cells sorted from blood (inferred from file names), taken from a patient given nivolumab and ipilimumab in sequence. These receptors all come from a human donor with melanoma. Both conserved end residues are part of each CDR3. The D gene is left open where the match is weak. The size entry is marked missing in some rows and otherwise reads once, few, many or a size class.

CASKASATDTQYF	TGTGCCAGCAAAGCTAGCGCCACAGATACGCAGTATTTT	13	TRBJ2-3	-	TRBV2	-
CASSLAQEYEQYF	TGTGCCAGCAGTTTAGCACAGGAGTACGAGCAGTACTTC	13	TRBJ2-7	-	TRBV27	-
CASSLRTSGSGELFF	TGCGCCAGCAGCCTCAGGACTAGCGGGAGTGGGGAGCTGTTTTTT	15	TRBJ2-2	-	TRBV4-1	TRBD2
CASSELAGVTDTQYF	TGTGCCAGCAGTGAACTAGCGGGTGTCACAGATACGCAGTATTTT	15	TRBJ2-3	-	TRBV6-4	TRBD2
CASSLGSGAADTQYF	TGTGCCAGCAGCTTAGGTAGCGGGGCCGCAGATACGCAGTATTTT	15	TRBJ2-3	-	TRBV7-3	TRBD2
CASSLAEANTGELFF	TGTGCCAGCAGCTTAGCGGAGGCGAACACCGGGGAGCTGTTTTTT	15	TRBJ2-2	-	TRBV13	-
CASSYGTFSNEQYF	TGTGCCAGCAGTTACGGGACTTTCAGCAACGAGCAGTACTTC	14	TRBJ2-7	-	TRBV6-5	-
CASSPPDRGYEAFF	TGTGCCAGCAGCCCTCCGGACAGGGGATATGAAGCTTTCTTT	14	TRBJ1-1	-	TRBV11-1	TRBD1
CASSLAGGLANYEQYF	TGTGCCAGCAGCTTAGCTGGGGGACTAGCGAACTACGAGCAGTACTTC	16	TRBJ2-7	-	TRBV7-2	TRBD2
CASSPRLAAVRSYNEQFF	TGTGCCAGCAGCCCGAGACTAGCGGCAGTGAGGTCCTACAATGAGCAGTTCTTC	18	TRBJ2-1	-	TRBV7-8	TRBD2
CASSPHSSGAYNEQFF	TGTGCCAGCAGCCCCCATTCTAGCGGGGCTTACAATGAGCAGTTCTTC	16	TRBJ2-1	-	TRBV9	TRBD2
CASSLRQGSSYEQYF	TGTGCCAGCAGCCTCCGACAGGGTAGCTCCTACGAGCAGTACTTC	15	TRBJ2-7	-	TRBV11-2	TRBD1
CATSSTGGNEKLFF	TGTGCCACCAGCAGTACAGGGGGCAATGAAAAACTGTTTTTT	14	TRBJ1-4	once	TRBV15	TRBD1
CSVERVTLPETQYF	TGCAGCGTTGAACGAGTGACACTGCCAGAGACCCAGTACTTC	14	TRBJ2-5	few	TRBV29-1	-
CASSPPPGRDDFDEQFF	TGTGCCAGCTCACCACCTCCGGGGCGGGATGATTTCGATGAGCAGTTCTTC	17	TRBJ2-1	-	TRBV18	-
CASSVPRHANNSPLHF	TGTGCCAGCAGTGTCCCTCGACACGCGAATAATTCACCCCTCCACTTT	16	TRBJ1-6	-	TRBV6-1	-
CASSLLSAVNPYEQYF	TGCGCCAGCAGCTTGCTATCGGCGGTTAATCCCTACGAGCAGTACTTC	16	TRBJ2-7	-	TRBV5-1	-
CASSYNRPGELFF	TGTGCCAGCAGTTACAACAGGCCCGGGGAGCTGTTTTTT	13	TRBJ2-2	few	TRBV6-5	-
CASSFRGNQPQHF	TGTGCCAGCAGTTTTCGAGGGAATCAGCCCCAGCATTTT	13	TRBJ1-5	-	TRBV27	-
CASSLGGGFVYEQYF	TGTGCCAGCAGCTTAGGGGGAGGGTTCGTATACGAGCAGTACTTC	15	TRBJ2-7	-	TRBV11-2	TRBD2
CATSRGRTATTDTQYF	TGTGCCACCAGCAGAGGACGGACAGCCACCACAGATACGCAGTATTTT	16	TRBJ2-3	-	TRBV15	-
CATSRARGQGWNEQFF	TGTGCCACCAGCAGGGCCCGAGGGCAGGGGTGGAATGAGCAGTTCTTC	16	TRBJ2-1	-	TRBV15	-
CASSQDLSPEQYF	TGTGCCAGCAGCCAAGATCTATCCCCCGAGCAGTACTTC	13	TRBJ2-7	-	TRBV4-2	-
CASSPLGDSTEAFF	TGTGCCAGCAGCCCACTCGGGGACAGCACTGAAGCTTTCTTT	14	TRBJ1-1	-	TRBV27	TRBD1
CASSQDRDSAYEQYF	TGCGCCAGCAGCCAAGACCGGGACAGTGCCTACGAGCAGTACTTC	15	TRBJ2-7	-	TRBV4-3	TRBD1
CASSPFNGRSYNEQFF	TGTGCCAGCAGTCCCTTTAACGGTCGCTCCTACAATGAGCAGTTCTTC	16	TRBJ2-1	few	TRBV28	-
CASSPATSGSFTGELFF	TGCGCCAGCAGCCCCGCTACTAGCGGGAGCTTCACCGGGGAGCTGTTTTTT	17	TRBJ2-2	-	TRBV5-1	TRBD2
CASSFRDGTTIQSHNEKLFF	TGTGCCAGCAGCTTCCGGGATGGGACAACAATTCAATCACATAATGAAAAACTGTTTTTT	20	TRBJ1-4	-	TRBV5-5	-
CASSLRFGEQYF	TGTGCCAGCAGTTTACGGTTCGGCGAGCAGTACTTC	12	TRBJ2-7	-	TRBV28	-
CASSGVGTTNTEAFF	TGTGCCAGCAGTGGGGTTGGGACAACTAACACTGAAGCTTTCTTT	15	TRBJ1-1	-	TRBV2	-
CASSLGVGTGHQPQHF	TGTGCCAGCAGCTTAGGGGTCGGAACAGGGCATCAGCCCCAGCATTTT	16	TRBJ1-5	-	TRBV5-6	-
CASSGRGVYEQYF	TGTGCCAGCAGTGGCAGGGGTGTGTACGAGCAGTACTTC	13	TRBJ2-7	-	TRBV2	-
CASNPSPDSNQPQHF	TGTGCCAGTAACCCTAGTCCGGATAGCAATCAGCCCCAGCATTTT	15	TRBJ1-5	-	TRBV19	-
CASSILRSGTYEQYF	TGTGCCAGTAGTATCCTCCGATCAGGGACCTACGAGCAGTACTTC	15	TRBJ2-7	-	TRBV19	-
CASSQGTELFF	TGCGCCAGCAGCCAGGGGACAGAACTGTTTTTT	11	TRBJ1-4	-	TRBV4-1	TRBD1
CASSTPGLAGEQYF	TGTGCCAGCAGCACACCGGGACTAGCGGGCGAGCAGTACTTC	14	TRBJ2-7	-	TRBV5-6	TRBD2
CASRTFRGTENTEAFF	TGTGCCAGCAGGACCTTTCGCGGGACGGAGAACACTGAAGCTTTCTTT	16	TRBJ1-1	-	TRBV25-1	-
CASSLGRGNSPLHF	TGTGCCAGCAGCTTGGGTAGGGGAAATTCACCCCTCCACTTT	14	TRBJ1-6	-	TRBV5-7	-
CASSFTGSGANVLTF	TGTGCCAGCAGCTTTACAGGGTCCGGGGCCAACGTCCTGACTTTC	15	TRBJ2-6	-	TRBV7-9	-
CASSSQRLAGGPLNPYEQYF	TGTGCCAGCAGCTCCCAGAGACTAGCGGGAGGGCCATTAAACCCTTACGAGCAGTACTTC	20	TRBJ2-7	-	TRBV21-1	-
CASSSVAGGPENNEQFF	TGTGCCAGCAGTTCTGTAGCGGGAGGGCCCGAGAACAATGAGCAGTTCTTC	17	TRBJ2-1	-	TRBV27	TRBD2
CASSGLTGGSYNEQFF	TGCGCCAGCAGTGGGCTAACGGGAGGGTCCTACAATGAGCAGTTCTTC	16	TRBJ2-1	few	TRBV10-1	TRBD2
CASSLTSSYEQYF	TGTGCCAGCAGTTTAACGAGCTCCTACGAGCAGTACTTC	13	TRBJ2-7	few	TRBV27	-
CASSIGSGSYNEQFF	TGTGCCAGTAGTATAGGGAGTGGGTCCTACAATGAGCAGTTCTTC	15	TRBJ2-1	-	TRBV19	-
CASSFQGAGNIQYF	TGTGCCAGCAGCTTTCAGGGGGCAGGAAACATTCAGTACTTC	14	TRBJ2-4	-	TRBV5-4	TRBD1
CASSQGQNSGANVLTF	TGTGCCAGCAGCCAAGGACAGAACTCTGGGGCCAACGTCCTGACTTTC	16	TRBJ2-6	-	TRBV7-9	-
CASRLESHRTYEQYF	TGTGCAAGTCGCTTAGAATCGCACAGAACTTACGAGCAGTACTTC	15	TRBJ2-7	-	TRBV12-2	-
CASSGGGRAVNTGELFF	TGTGCCAGCAGTGGGGGCGGGAGGGCCGTAAACACCGGGGAGCTGTTTTTT	17	TRBJ2-2	-	TRBV2	TRBD2
CASSPLPPPNEQYF	TGTGCCAGCAGTCCCCTGCCTCCCCCTAACGAGCAGTACTTC	14	TRBJ2-7	medium-sized	TRBV27	-
CASSYGRASYNEQFF	TGTGCCAGCAGCTACGGGAGGGCGAGTTACAATGAGCAGTTCTTC	15	TRBJ2-1	-	TRBV6-5	TRBD2
CASSPSLGRETEAFF	TGTGCCAGCAGCCCGTCACTGGGAAGGGAGACTGAAGCTTTCTTT	15	TRBJ1-1	-	TRBV9	-
CASSFGAGYTF	TGTGCCAGCAGTTTCGGTGCTGGCTACACCTTC	11	TRBJ1-2	-	TRBV6-5	-
CASSPRTGVNTEAFF	TGTGCCAGCAGTCCTAGGACAGGAGTGAACACTGAAGCTTTCTTT	15	TRBJ1-1	-	TRBV28	TRBD1
CASSLNSYEQYF	TGTGCCAGCAGCTTAAACAGTTACGAGCAGTACTTC	12	TRBJ2-7	-	TRBV7-9	-
CASSLVSSGRGEQFF	TGTGCCAGCAGCTTAGTCAGTAGCGGGAGAGGTGAGCAGTTCTTC	15	TRBJ2-1	-	TRBV7-6	TRBD2
CASSGAGGPSGGNEQFF	TGTGCCAGCAGTGGAGCGGGAGGGCCCTCGGGGGGCAATGAGCAGTTCTTC	17	TRBJ2-1	-	TRBV2	TRBD2